The clone carrying this TCR beta chain appeared a single time. Its target is not known. Researchers divided each subset's genomic DNA evenly across several immunoSEQ plates. Data came from immunoSEQ multiplex PCR; TCRdb stores just in-frame clones and leaves some out. The sample carries about 1,500,000 clones, roughly 95% recorded once. The sample is drawn from a study of shared clonotypes between healthy human individuals. Whole-study findings and limits: Sharing across a few donors was seen in 4% to 5.5% of naive CD4 clonotypes. Researchers sampled blood only, noting tissue repertoires likely differ.

The clonotype comes from a young man in good health. Material for sequencing was naive CD4+ T cells sorted from blood. The subset was: CD45RA+ positively selected.

DNA for the CDR3: TGCGCCAGCAGTCGGGAGGCGAGCACCGGGGAGCTGTTTTTT. Translated: CASSREASTGELFF. The chain links TRBV5-1 to TRBJ2-2, with TRBD2 matching 7 bases. After removal of 5 bases from V and 4 bases from J, the junction contained 5 bases not matched to a gene. Germline loops: CDR1 SGHRS, CDR2 YFSETQ. The length of the CDR3 is 14 residues.